This T cell receptor (beta chain) is drawn from a study of T cell responses to AZD1222 COVID-19 vaccine. TCRdb's table, derived via immunoSEQ multiplex PCR, lists solely in-frame clones and lacks some. Seen here are roughly 100,000 clones, roughly 90% observed once, and the top ten hold 2% to 3%. The sequencing here drew on peripheral blood, taken on day 0 of AZD1222 vaccination. The clonotype originates from an adult in good health.

CDR3 DNA sequence: TGTGCCAGCTCACCACCGAAAAGGACAGGGGAATTTGGAGCTTTCTTT. Its protein product is CASSPPKRTGEFGAFF. The chain combines TRBV18 with TRBJ1-1, with TRBD1 identical over 9 bases. The V gene end was trimmed by 0 bases and the J gene end by 10 bases; junction bases not matched to a gene: 12. This CDR3 contains 16 residues. Germline loops: CDR1 KGHSH, CDR2 LQKENI.